This section outlines one T cell receptor beta chain sequence together with its context. What this receptor recognizes is not known. No qualities accompany the bases; no much larger clone lies one base away. This sample is drawn from a study of radiation and T cells in renal cell carcinoma (dated by TCRdb to 2020 to 2022). For the wider study: Samples were obtained from a clinical trial, in which 15 Gy stereotactic body radiation therapy was delivered to primary renal cell carcinomas and nephrectomy was performed 4 weeks later. A total of approximately 4 million unique CDR3 nucleotide sequences, encoding 2.7 million or so unique CDR3 amino acid sequences, were found across all 50 or so samples. A total of some 55 samples underwent TCR beta sequencing, made up of roughly 26 tumors and approximately 27 peripheral blood samples. The investigation overall reported the following: Effects of radiation dose or scheduling on the TCR repertoire could not be addressed with the single-armed trial design. Because pretreatment tumor biopsies were not available, the baseline intratumoral presence of clonotypes could not be determined. In blood, the top tumor clonotypes increased between baseline and 2 weeks post-radiation and then shrank by 4 weeks, which suggests that tumor-resident clones expanded only transiently. Dynamics of the blood repertoire were not tracked past 4 weeks after treatment.

V is trimmed back by 4 bases and J by 4 bases, and the junction contains 10 bases that no gene match accounts for. CDR1 and CDR2 were assigned from the germline V gene as SGHRS and YFSETQ. The CDR3 sequence holds 16 residues, the cysteine and phenylalanine included. Left in the record is the CDR3 DNA by itself, 48 bases read in frame from the first base. The immunoSEQ kit was used, according to the manufacturer's recommendations, to generate TCR beta libraries from genomic DNA. To prepare libraries, a first multiplex PCR with proprietary primers was run, followed by a second PCR that added unique barcodes, and a bead cleanup was done after each round. Each sample batch included a kit-provided positive control reaction and a negative control reaction. The final libraries were assessed on an Agilent 4200 TapeStation D1000 ScreenTape, pooled by volume, and quantified by qPCR. Sequencing was performed on an Illumina NextSeq500 with a MidOutput 150-cycle cartridge, and 156 Read1 and 15 Index1 cycles were run with kit custom primers. The pooled library was loaded at 1.0 pM, with a 20% PhiX control spiked in. The original pipeline was this. Vendor-processed data were analyzed in R, and a clonotype was defined as all T cells sharing the same CDR3 nucleotide sequence. For clone abundance analyses, frequencies were normalized to the 10,000 most abundant clones in each sample. Public T cell clones, averaging fewer than five per sample, were removed before analysis. Tumor-enriched and baseline blood-enriched clonotypes were defined by at least a 32-fold difference in abundance between compartments. A beta-binomial differential abundance model was applied to find clonotypes that expanded or contracted between blood time points. Tumor-blood repertoire similarity was measured with the Baroni-Urbani and Buser coefficient, and groups were compared using two-tailed Wilcoxon tests in R. What TCRdb holds here is the immuneACCESS table cut down to in-frame rearrangements. Part of the clones is not present; checked against another copy, under half of the missing clones reflect an unresolved V gene, and the others are unexplained. That table furnishes V, J and clone size, whereas the DNA furnished D and trimming. This sample gives roughly 130,000 clones in total; more than 70% of them show up just once. Jointly, the top ten make up 5.8% of the sample.

The time point label here, explained by the study, means: blood 2 weeks post-SBRT. Interpreted using the paper, the treatment or condition label stands for: 15 Gy SBRT to primary tumor, nephrectomy 4 weeks later. To follow tumor-enriched clonotypes, peripheral blood was collected serially from radiation-treated patients at baseline and again at 2 weeks and 4 weeks after SBRT. Every patient's renal cell carcinoma showed clear cell pathology. Genomic DNA for TCR sequencing was prepared using the QIAamp DNA Blood Mini Kit (Qiagen). The analyses included only samples that passed all quality control checks.

The rearrangement combines TRBV5-1 with TRBJ2-5, with 10 junctional bases fitting TRBD1. The material sequenced was blood, taken from a patient whose treatment included radiotherapy and nephrectomy. The clonotype was recovered from a woman aged 70-85 years with renal cell carcinoma. The CDR3 region: CASSPNSGQGRETQYF. The nucleotide sequence reads TGCGCCAGCAGCCCTAACTCGGGACAGGGGAGAGAGACCCAGTACTTC.